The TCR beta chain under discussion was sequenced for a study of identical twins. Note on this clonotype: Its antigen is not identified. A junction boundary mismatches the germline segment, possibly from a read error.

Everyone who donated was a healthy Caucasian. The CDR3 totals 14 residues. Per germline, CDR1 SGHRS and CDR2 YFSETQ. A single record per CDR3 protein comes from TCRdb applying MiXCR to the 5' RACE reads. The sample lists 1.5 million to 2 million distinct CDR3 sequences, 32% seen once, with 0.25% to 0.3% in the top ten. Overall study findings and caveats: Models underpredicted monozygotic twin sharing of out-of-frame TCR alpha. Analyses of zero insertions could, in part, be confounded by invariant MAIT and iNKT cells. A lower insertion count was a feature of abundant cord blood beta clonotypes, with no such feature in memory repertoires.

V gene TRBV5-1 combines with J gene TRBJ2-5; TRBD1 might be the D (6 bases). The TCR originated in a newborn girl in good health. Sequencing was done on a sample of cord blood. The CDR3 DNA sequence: TGCGCCAGCAGCTTCCCAGGGGTTCAAGAGACCCGGTACTTC. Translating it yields CASSFPGVQETRYF.